This TCR beta chain was sequenced for a study of somatic mutations in cytotoxic T cells in rheumatoid arthritis (dated by TCRdb to between 2016 and 2019). Background on the whole study: Patient peripheral blood (about 29 ml EDTA) was drawn right after diagnosis and before any treatment started. Some T-cell populations stained with V beta antibodies were sorted by flow on a FACSAria II or Sony SH800 to nearly 100% purity, with sorted V beta1+ cells additionally subjected to TCRB sequencing. The study asked whether expanded CD8+ T-cell clones in newly diagnosed, untreated rheumatoid arthritis carry somatic mutations, and used TCRB deep sequencing to characterize clonality. For 60 or so rheumatoid arthritis patients and 20 or so healthy controls, TCRB deep sequencing was carried out. Patient and control groups had essentially identical median ages.

Ends trimmed: V by 5 bases, J by 0 bases; bases unmatched to a gene: 16. From the cysteine through the phenylalanine, the CDR3 covers 19 amino acids. Just the 57-base CDR3 DNA is kept, in frame starting at base 1. The germline V gene (reference sequence) yields SEHNR for CDR1 and FQNEAQ for CDR2. Results and caveats for the whole study, not just this receptor: Rheumatoid arthritis patients and age-matched healthy controls did not significantly differ in CD8+ T-cell clonality. The antigen targets of the expanded CD8+ clones were unknown, and absence from virus-specific databases did not rule out viral specificity. Several identical CD8+ TCRB sequences were found in both blood and synovial fluid, and in about an eighth of the 65 patients the largest CD8+ clone exceeded 20% of CD8+ cells. CD8+ clonality increased with age in patients (Spearman r ≈ 0.49) but not in healthy controls. The slight underrepresentation of TRBV07 in patients was not corrected for multiple comparisons.

Sequencing of TCRB CDR3 was done on genomic DNA with the immunoSEQ assay. As for the original processing: Published virus-specific TCRB sequences were compared with patient CD8+ clones larger than 1%, and only a few matches were found. Nothing other than productive TCRB rearrangements was included in the analyses. A clone was defined by a unique TCRB CDR3 sequence, and clonality was computed as a productive clonality index based on Shannon entropy. Repertoire overlap between two samples was calculated from the template counts of each clone relative to total templates per sample. A correlation with a Spearman r of 0.55 to 0.75 was found between V-gene usage by flow cytometry and V-gene usage by TCRB sequencing. The table was pulled from immuneACCESS by TCRdb, which kept in-frame rearrangements only. Such tables lose some clones; where checked, under half of the loss comes from unresolved V genes, and the rest has no known cause. D and trimming were read from the DNA, whereas the V and J calls and clone size are those reported in that table. Counted in this sample were around 19,000 clones; 65% to 70% of them appeared once. The top ten clonotypes cover about a sixth of the sample.

CD4+ and CD8+ cells were isolated by positive magnetic bead selection on an AutoMACS, and purity was checked by flow cytometry. After a first flow cytometry screen using a TCR V beta antibody panel, clonal expansions were characterized through TCRB deep sequencing of sorted CD8+ fractions. Peripheral blood mononuclear cells were obtained using density gradient separation with Ficoll-Paque PLUS. DNA was extracted from CD4-enriched, CD8-enriched or PBMC samples with Nucleospin Tissue or Tissue XS kits and quantified with a Qubit 2.0 fluorometer. Points on this clone: The antigen it binds to is not known. Base qualities are not recorded, but no much larger clone differs from it by a single base.

The TCR was taken from an adult with rheumatoid arthritis. Sequencing was carried out using CD8+ T cells sorted from blood. The chain links TRBV7-9 with TRBJ2-1; TRBD2 matches 7 bases in the middle. The CDR3 region: CASSRLASDPSGSYNEQFF. The sequence in DNA is TGTGCCAGCAGCCGCTTAGCGTCGGACCCTAGCGGCTCCTACAATGAGCAGTTCTTC.